Listed here are 20 T cell receptor beta chains from one sample, sequenced in a study of Graves' ophthalmopathy and Graves' hyperthyroidism. Amplification targeted the TCR beta CDR3 regions, with RNA transcripts as the source material. HTBI-primed first-round RT-PCR preceded second-round multiplex PCR. TCRdb re-called the multiplex PCR reads with MiXCR, one entry per CDR3 protein. This table holds around 670,000 distinct CDR3 sequences, 40% found once. Sequences were obtained from peripheral blood. These receptor sequences come from an adult man with Graves' ophthalmopathy.

This clonotype was observed a few times. The chain recombines TRBV20-1 with TRBJ2-5, with a weak D call TRBD2 (7 bases). Germline V gene sequence: CDR1 DFQATT, CDR2 SNEGSKA (reference sequence). CDR3 length equals 15 residues. With 3 bases removed from V and 0 bases from J, the gap between germline ends came to 14 bases. CDR3 sequence: CSASGAGANQETQYF. DNA of the CDR3: TGCAGTGCTAGTGGGGCGGGGGCGAACCAAGAGACCCAGTACTTC.

This CDR3 reads CVASGNSNQPQHF. CDR3 DNA sequence: TGTGTCGCCTCAGGAAACAGCAATCAGCCCCAGCATTTT. The chain is built from TRBV2 and TRBJ1-5, with no clear D. Germline CDR1 and CDR2: SNHLY and FYNNEI. This CDR3 region has 13 residues.

A word on this clonotype: A read error may account for a junction end that differs from germline. The V gene is TRBV7-3, the J gene TRBJ1-1; D is perhaps TRBD1 (5 bases). This CDR3 has 15 residues. Germline values: CDR1 SGHTA, CDR2 FQGTGA. CDR3 sequence reads: CASSLTAGRDTVAFF. CDR3 coding DNA: TGTGCCAGCAGCTTAACAGCAGGGAGAGACACTGTAGCTTTCTTT.

V is TRBV15 and J is TRBJ1-5; TRBD1 aligns across 7 bases. This CDR3 spans 16 amino acids. Trimming at V came to 3 bases and at J to 2 bases, leaving 7 bases not matched to a gene. In germline, CDR1 is LNHNV, CDR2 YYDKDF (reference sequence). The CDR3 coding sequence is TGTGCCACCAGCAGGGAGACAGGGAGGCGCAATCAGCCCCAGCATTTT. The encoded protein is CATSRETGRRNQPQHF.

The chain links TRBV5-5 to TRBJ1-1; D might be TRBD1 (6 bases). The V and J ends lost 1 base and 4 bases respectively, with 14 bases between them. The CDR3 contains 15 residues. From germline, CDR1 is SGHKS and CDR2 YYEKEE (reference sequence). The CDR3 DNA follows: TGTGCCAGCAGCTTGTCAACAGGGATTGTCACTGAAGCTTTCTTT. Its protein product is CASSLSTGIVTEAFF.

The chain is built from TRBV2 and TRBJ2-7; 10 positions agree with TRBD1. The CDR3 runs 14 residues. V lost 11 bases, J lost 5 bases, and 12 bases stayed unmatched. Germline CDR1 and CDR2: SNHLY and FYNNEI. The CDR3 nucleotides read TGTGCCTGGAGTGCCGGGACAGGGGCCAACGAGCAGTACTTC. Amino acids: CAWSAGTGANEQYF.

The chain carries TRBV14 and TRBJ2-2; a weak D match, TRBD1 (6 bases). CDR3 size: 15 residues. CDR1 is SGHDN, CDR2 FVKESK, per germline. Trimming shortened V by 2 bases and J by 4 bases, and 11 bases separated the two germline ends. The CDR3 is CASSQQTGFTGELFF. For the CDR3, the DNA is TGTGCCAGCAGCCAACAAACAGGGTTCACCGGGGAGCTGTTTTTT.

This chain uses TRBV29-1 with TRBJ2-7; 8 bases are a match to TRBD1. V was clipped by 4 bases and J by 3 bases; unmatched bases: 8. The CDR3 contains 14 residues. Germline V gene data show CDR1 as SQVTM and CDR2 as ANQGSEA. The CDR3 coding sequence is TGCAGCGTTGTAAGGGACAGGATAAACTACGAGCAGTACTTC. Residues: CSVVRDRINYEQYF.

This clonotype was observed at least ten times. The V gene is TRBV7-8, the J gene TRBJ2-5; D uncertain. Germline CDR1 SGHVS, CDR2 FQNEAQ. Trimming took 4 bases from V and 3 from J, leaving 9 bases between them. This CDR3 is 13 amino acids long. The CDR3 sequence: CASSSGRKETQYF. The CDR3 DNA follows: TGTGCCAGCAGCTCCGGCAGGAAAGAGACCCAGTACTTC.

In its sample, this clonotype was seen a few times. The rearrangement uses TRBV20-1 and TRBJ2-2, with 9 nucleotides matching TRBD1. Germline V gene data show CDR1 as DFQATT and CDR2 as SNEGSKA (reference sequence). The CDR3 is 16 residues long. The junction had 9 bases not matched to a gene; V was cut back by 2 bases and J by 5 bases. The DNA of the CDR3 is TGCAGTGCTAGAACTACAGGGGGCGCCGGGACCGGGGAGCTGTTTTTT. This encodes CSARTTGGAGTGELFF.

In its sample, this clonotype was seen a few times. The J gene is TRBJ2-6, the V gene TRBV2; D ambiguous. The V gene's germline CDR1 is SNHLY and CDR2 FYNNEI. The V and J ends lost 5 bases and 4 bases respectively, with 18 bases between them. The CDR3 totals 17 residues. CDR3 sequence reads: CASSYSAGLSGANVLTF. The CDR3 region has the DNA TGTGCCAGCAGTTACTCAGCAGGTCTGAGCGGGGCCAACGTCCTGACTTTC.

The table lists this clonotype with many counts. The chain recombines TRBV12-3 or TRBV12-4 with TRBJ2-5, with 9 bases identical to TRBD2. The CDR3 is 15 amino acids. J gave up 2 bases and V 5 bases, and 6 bases lay outside the gene matches. The CDR3 coding sequence is TGTGCCAGCAGTCCGGGACTAGCTGAACAAGAGACCCAGTACTTC. Residues: CASSPGLAEQETQYF.

This clonotype was picked up a small number of times. The chain has TRBV5-4 and TRBJ1-2; the D is unclear. V lost 3 bases and J 4 bases, leaving 16 bases between the germline ends. CDR1 and CDR2 (germline): SGHNT, YYREEE (reference sequence). The CDR3 runs to 15 residues. The CDR3 sequence: CASSSERTTVYGYTF. The CDR3, as DNA: TGTGCCAGCAGCTCGGAGAGAACCACGGTCTATGGCTACACCTTC.

As for this clonotype: One junction end disagrees with the germline gene, perhaps due to a read error. The chain combines TRBV7-9 with TRBJ2-5, with D possibly being TRBD1 or TRBD2 (5 bases each). Germline CDR1 reads SEHNR; CDR2 reads FQNEAQ (reference sequence). The CDR3 covers 13 residues. Here the CDR3 DNA reads TGTGCCGGCAGCTTGGCTGGGGGAGAGACCCAGTACTTC. Its protein is CAGSLAGGETQYF.

This clonotype was recorded at least ten times. The V and J genes are TRBV25-1 and TRBJ1-1, with unresolved D. The V gene lost 7 bases and the J gene lost 7 bases, with 10 bases spanning the gap. The CDR3 has 11 amino acids. Germline V gene data show CDR1 as MGHDK and CDR2 as SYGVNS. The CDR3 region is CASNQLGEAFF. Written as DNA, the CDR3 is TGTGCCAGCAATCAGCTGGGTGAAGCTTTCTTT.

This clonotype was counted many times. The chain uses TRBV10-3 and TRBJ1-2; no clear D gene. Trimming took 2 bases from V and 7 from J, leaving 11 bases between them. The CDR3 covers 13 residues. Looked up from germline, CDR1 is ENHRY and CDR2 is SYGVKD. CDR3 sequence (DNA): TGTGCCATCAGTGAGACGGGCGGGTTTGGCTACACCTTC. It translates to CAISETGGFGYTF.

In its sample, this clonotype was seen a few times. The chain has TRBV12-3 or TRBV12-4 and TRBJ2-5; 8 bases map to TRBD1. There are 15 residues in the CDR3. The V and J ends lost 5 bases and 2 bases, in that order; junction bases with no gene match: 7. CDR3 in amino acids: CASSVQGEYQETQYF. The CDR3 nucleotides are TGTGCCAGCAGTGTACAGGGGGAATATCAAGAGACCCAGTACTTC.

In its sample, this clonotype was seen many times. The chain combines TRBV25-1 with TRBJ2-2; tentatively, D is TRBD1 (5 bases). The CDR3 is made up of 13 amino acids. Trimming shortened V by 6 bases and J by 8 bases, and 13 bases separated the two germline ends. The germline V gene encodes CDR1 MGHDK and CDR2 SYGVNS. CDR3 DNA: TGTGCCAGCAGCAGTCAATCAGGGGGGGAGCTGTTTTTT. Translation gives CASSSQSGGELFF.

This clonotype was detected many times. The junction departs from germline at one end; a sequencing error may be responsible. V gene TRBV10-3 combines with J gene TRBJ1-2, with D perhaps matching TRBD1 (5 bases). Germline V CDR1 and CDR2: ENHRY, SYGVKD. The CDR3 contains 13 residues. CDR3 loop: CASSEEGTYGYTF. The CDR3 bases are TGTGCCAGCAGTGAAGAGGGGACCTATGGCTACACCTTC.

This clonotype was detected ten times or more. J is TRBJ1-2 and V is TRBV29-1; D gene unclear. The CDR3 consists of 14 residues. Germline V gene data show CDR1 as SQVTM and CDR2 as ANQGSEA. V lost 0 bases and J lost 1, with 9 bases in between. The CDR3 DNA reads TGCAGCGTTGAAGATAGAACCGATAACTATGGCTACACCTTC. It yields the protein CSVEDRTDNYGYTF.